This TCR beta chain was documented in a study of immune heterogeneity within non-small cell lung tumors. This clonotype counts as medium-sized. As yet, its antigen is unknown. Samples each supplied 450 to 700 ng of bulk tumor genomic DNA as template. During surgery, several far-apart biopsies were obtained from every primary tumor. With untreated, newly diagnosed non-small cell lung cancer, the patients went on to undergo curative surgery. Study-level results: Clonality of local T cells correlated moderately but significantly with local tumor mutational burden (R 0.3 to 0.4).

It was with 32 V and 13 J primers that multiplex PCR amplified TCR beta CDR3. TCRdb analysed the multiplex PCR reads with MiXCR anew, one entry per CDR3 protein. The sample has some 22,000 distinct CDR3 sequences, around 28% seen once. Per the germline V gene, CDR1 is SNHLY and CDR2 is FYNNEI. The CDR3 is made up of 11 amino acids. Deletions cut 7 bases from V and 0 bases from J, with 1 base between. Sequencing used lung tumor tissue. J is TRBJ1-3 and V is TRBV2, with D unresolved. This receptor was taken from a man aged 40-49 years with non-small cell lung cancer. CDR3 amino acids: CASNSGNTIYF. Written as DNA, the CDR3 is TGTGCCAGCAACTCTGGAAACACCATATATTTT.